A selection of T cell receptor beta chains follows, all from one sample in a study of T cell changes during pregnancy in multiple sclerosis. Assay: immunoSEQ multiplex PCR; the TCRdb copy retains only in-frame clones and omits some. This table has 40,000 to 50,000 clones, about 90% appearing once. This material consisted of CD4+ T cells from peripheral blood mononuclear cells, taken in the third trimester of pregnancy. All receptors come from a female donor with multiple sclerosis, enrolled in a pregnancy study. Each CDR3 is given with its conserved first and last residue. The D gene is left open where the match is weak. Clone size is shown for a subset of rows, as once, few, many or a class of expanded clone.

D gene,V gene,clone size,J gene,CDR3 DNA,CDR3 protein
TRBD1,TRBV7-2,-,TRBJ2-7,TGTGCCAGCAGCTTGGGGGGGGACAGGGAATTCTACGAGCAGTACTTC,CASSLGGDREFYEQYF
TRBD2,TRBV7-3,once,TRBJ2-5,TGTGCCAGCAGCCACCGACTAGCGAGGGAGACCCAGTACTTC,CASSHRLARETQYF
TRBD1,TRBV2,-,TRBJ1-5,TGTGCCAGCGCCCGGACAGGACCCCAGCCCCAGCATTTT,CASARTGPQPQHF
TRBD1,TRBV5-1,-,TRBJ2-5,TGCGCCAGCAGCTTGGGAGGGGGCGAGACCCAGTACTTC,CASSLGGGETQYF
TRBD1,TRBV29-1,few,TRBJ1-1,TGCAGCGTCCAACAGGGGGCAGGGAACACTGAAGCTTTCTTT,CSVQQGAGNTEAFF
TRBD2,TRBV9,once,TRBJ2-1,TGTGCCAGCAGCGGACTAGCGGGAACCTACAATGAGCAGTTCTTC,CASSGLAGTYNEQFF
TRBD2,TRBV6-6,-,TRBJ2-7,TGTGCCAGCAGCCCCGGGAGGACTAGCGGCCCCTACGAGCAGTACTTC,CASSPGRTSGPYEQYF
-,TRBV7-6,-,TRBJ1-4,TGTGCCAGCAGCTTAACCGTGTCGGGGATAACTAATGAAAAACTGTTTTTT,CASSLTVSGITNEKLFF
-,TRBV7-2,-,TRBJ1-2,TGTGCCAGCAGCTTAGAGCGCTCGTCATATGGCTACACCTTC,CASSLERSSYGYTF
-,TRBV29-1,-,TRBJ1-1,TGCAGCGCGGGGCGGGACGGGAACACTGAAGCTTTCTTT,CSAGRDGNTEAFF
-,TRBV29-1,-,TRBJ2-7,TGCAGCGTTGTTCGGAACACAGGACCCTACGAGCAGTACTTC,CSVVRNTGPYEQYF
TRBD2,TRBV4-2,-,TRBJ2-1,TGTGCCAGCAGCAACGGACTAGACTCCTACAATGAGCAGTTCTTC,CASSNGLDSYNEQFF
-,TRBV13,-,TRBJ1-1,TGTGCCAGCAGCCCCCGGCCCGGCCCAGGGGCTGAAGCTTTCTTT,CASSPRPGPGAEAFF
TRBD2,TRBV14,-,TRBJ2-2,TGTGCCAGCAGCCGGACTAGGGCGAACACCGGGGAGCTGTTTTTT,CASSRTRANTGELFF
-,TRBV11-2,-,TRBJ2-3,TGTGCCAGCAGCGTCGGCAGCCCAGGGATAATAGATACGCAGTATTTT,CASSVGSPGIIDTQYF
-,TRBV23-1,-,TRBJ2-6,TGCGCCAGCAAGGACTTTGGGGCCAACGTCCTGACTTTC,CASKDFGANVLTF
-,TRBV7-9,few,TRBJ1-1,TGTGCCAGCAGTTCAACCCCAACAGGGTACACTGAAGCTTTCTTT,CASSSTPTGYTEAFF
-,TRBV19,-,TRBJ1-5,TGTGCCAGTAGTATATCAGGGGTAGTCAATCAGCCCCAGCATTTT,CASSISGVVNQPQHF
-,TRBV28,-,TRBJ1-2,TGTGCCAGCAGTTTCCTCAACTATGGCTACACCTTC,CASSFLNYGYTF
-,TRBV28,-,TRBJ2-7,TGTGCCAGCGCGGAGTCGATTTACGAGCAGTACTTC,CASAESIYEQYF
TRBD1,TRBV7-6,-,TRBJ2-3,TGTGCCAGCAGATCACAGGGGATAGATACGCAGTATTTT,CASRSQGIDTQYF
-,TRBV2,few,TRBJ1-2,TGTGCCCAGGGAACCAACTATGGCTACACCTTC,CAQGTNYGYTF
-,TRBV12-1,-,TRBJ1-5,TGTGCCAGCAGCCCCAGTTCGGGTCAGCCCCAGCATTTT,CASSPSSGQPQHF
TRBD1,TRBV7-8,-,TRBJ2-5,TGTGCCAGCAGAACATACGGGACAGGGGTTAAAGAGACCCAGTACTTC,CASRTYGTGVKETQYF
-,TRBV16,-,TRBJ2-7,TGTGCCAGCAGCCAATTCCGAGGCGGCTTCTACGAGCAGTACTTC,CASSQFRGGFYEQYF
TRBD1,TRBV9,-,TRBJ1-2,TGTGCCAGCAGCGTACGTGCTGGGACAGGGTCCTATGGCTACACCTTC,CASSVRAGTGSYGYTF
TRBD1,TRBV7-2,-,TRBJ2-5,TGTGCCAGCAGCTTAGTGGACAGGGGGCGGGAAGAGACCCAGTACTTC,CASSLVDRGREETQYF
-,TRBV28,-,TRBJ1-1,TGTGCCAGCAGGCATACAGGTAACACTGAAGCTTTCTTT,CASRHTGNTEAFF
TRBD2,TRBV27,-,TRBJ2-7,TGTGCCAGCAGTTTATTCGATAGCGGGAGGGCCGTCTACGAGCAGTACTTC,CASSLFDSGRAVYEQYF
-,TRBV4-1,-,TRBJ2-2,TGCGCCAGCAGCCAATTGGAACAGACCGGGGAGCTGTTTTTT,CASSQLEQTGELFF
-,TRBV18,-,TRBJ1-4,TGTGCCAGCTCACCTATTAGCAGGGGTGAAAAACTGTTTTTT,CASSPISRGEKLFF
TRBD2,TRBV7-2,-,TRBJ2-4,TGTGCCAGCAGCTTAGGACTAGCGGGAGGGGAAAACATTCAGTACTTC,CASSLGLAGGENIQYF
TRBD2,TRBV6-1,-,TRBJ2-5,TGTGCCAGCACCGGAAATGGGGGAGGGGAGACCCAGTACTTC,CASTGNGGGETQYF
-,TRBV18,-,TRBJ1-3,TGTGCCAGCTCAAGTACAGGGGGAAACACCATATATTTT,CASSSTGGNTIYF
-,TRBV28,-,TRBJ1-5,TGTGCCAGCAGACAAGACAGTCGCAATCAGCCCCAGCATTTT,CASRQDSRNQPQHF
-,TRBV25-1,-,TRBJ1-2,TGTGCCAGCAGTTCTAAAGGGAGGGTTGATGGCTACACCTTC,CASSSKGRVDGYTF
TRBD1,TRBV6-6,-,TRBJ1-2,TGTGCCAGCTACTATGGACAGGGGAGTAGCTACACCTTC,CASYYGQGSSYTF
TRBD1,TRBV7-3,-,TRBJ2-7,TGTGCCAGCAGCCTCACAGGGGGTATAGGCTACGAGCAGTACTTC,CASSLTGGIGYEQYF
-,TRBV11-3,-,TRBJ2-1,TGTGCCAGCAGCTTTGGAGGGTCATCGTACAAATCATACAATGAGCAGTTCTTC,CASSFGGSSYKSYNEQFF
-,TRBV4-1,-,TRBJ1-1,TGCGCCAGCAGCCAATTTGGTGCGGGACCTCCGACGGCTGAAGCTTTCTTT,CASSQFGAGPPTAEAFF
TRBD2,TRBV9,-,TRBJ2-7,TGTGCCAGCAGCGCCGCGGGGGGGTCTAGCTCCTACGAGCAGTACTTC,CASSAAGGSSSYEQYF
TRBD2,TRBV6-5,-,TRBJ2-3,TGTGCCAGCAGTTACTCAGTCGCGGGAGAGACAGATACGCAGTATTTT,CASSYSVAGETDTQYF
TRBD2,TRBV18,once,TRBJ2-5,TGTGCCAGCTCACCACAGCCTAGCGGGAGGATCCAAGAGACCCAGTACTTC,CASSPQPSGRIQETQYF
TRBD2,TRBV5-1,-,TRBJ2-7,TGCGCCAGCAGCCCCTTAGCGGGAGGGCGGGACGAGCAGTACTTC,CASSPLAGGRDEQYF
TRBD2,TRBV5-4,once,TRBJ2-1,TGTGCCAGCAGCCGTCCCCCCCCTAGCGGGAGGGCCATCTACAATGAGCAGTTCTTC,CASSRPPPSGRAIYNEQFF
TRBD1,TRBV18,few,TRBJ1-6,TGTGCCAGCTCCTATGGGACAGGGGTAAATTCACCCCTCCACTTT,CASSYGTGVNSPLHF